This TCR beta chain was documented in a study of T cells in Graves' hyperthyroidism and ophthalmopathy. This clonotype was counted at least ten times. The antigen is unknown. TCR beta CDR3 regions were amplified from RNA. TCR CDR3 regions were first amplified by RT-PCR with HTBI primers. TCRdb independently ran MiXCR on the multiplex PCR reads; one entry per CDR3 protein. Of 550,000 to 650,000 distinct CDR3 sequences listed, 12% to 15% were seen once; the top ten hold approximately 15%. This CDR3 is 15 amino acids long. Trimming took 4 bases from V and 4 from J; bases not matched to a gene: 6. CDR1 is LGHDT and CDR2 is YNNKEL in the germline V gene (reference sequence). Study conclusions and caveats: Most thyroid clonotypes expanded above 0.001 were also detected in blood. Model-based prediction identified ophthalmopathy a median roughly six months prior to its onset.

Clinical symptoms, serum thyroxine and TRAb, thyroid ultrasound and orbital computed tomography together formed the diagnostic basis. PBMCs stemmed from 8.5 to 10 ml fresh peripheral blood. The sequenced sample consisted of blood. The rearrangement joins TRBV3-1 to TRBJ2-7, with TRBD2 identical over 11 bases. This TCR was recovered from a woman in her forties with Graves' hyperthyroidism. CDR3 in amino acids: CASSPGTSGKYEQYF. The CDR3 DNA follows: TGTGCCAGCAGCCCCGGGACTAGCGGTAAATACGAGCAGTACTTC.